The clone carrying this T cell receptor beta chain was picked up a small number of times. As yet, its antigen is unknown. This specimen comes from a study of OX40 agonist ivuxolimab in advanced cancers. About the research overall: All patients had ivuxolimab intravenously every 2 weeks at 0.01 to 10 mg/kg. 30% to 40% of patients had received prior checkpoint inhibitor therapy. Regarding the study as a whole: On average, CD8+ T cells showed a greater number of expanded clones than CD4+. Patients who responded partially at 0.1-3.0 mg/kg showed clonal expansion ranking among the lowest.

This CDR3 spans 14 amino acids. V shed 6 bases and J 0 bases; nucleotides not matched to a gene: 4. Looked up from germline, CDR1 is SGHVS and CDR2 is FQNEAQ. This table comes from immunoSEQ multiplex PCR, and its TCRdb copy is limited to in-frame clones, with some not included. The sample lists about 81,000 clones; around four fifths were seen once. The sequenced sample was CD4+ or CD8+ T cells sorted from blood, obtained in a trial of the OX40 agonist ivuxolimab. This chain uses TRBV7-8 with TRBJ1-1, with TRBD1 matching over 7 bases. The receptor comes from an adult with an advanced solid tumor such as melanoma, head and neck, liver or kidney cancer. The CDR3 DNA sequence: TGTGCCAGCAGGCAGGGGGGGCTGAACACTGAAGCTTTCTTT. Translated: CASRQGGLNTEAFF.